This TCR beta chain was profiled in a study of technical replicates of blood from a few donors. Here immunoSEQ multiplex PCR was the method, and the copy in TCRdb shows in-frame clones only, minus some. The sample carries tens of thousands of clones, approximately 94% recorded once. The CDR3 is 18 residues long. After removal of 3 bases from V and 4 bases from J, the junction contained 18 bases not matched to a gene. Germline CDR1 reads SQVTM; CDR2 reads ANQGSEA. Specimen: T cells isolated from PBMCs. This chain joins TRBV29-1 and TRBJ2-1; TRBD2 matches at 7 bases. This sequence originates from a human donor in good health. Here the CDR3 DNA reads TGCAGCGTTGAGGGTCCAGTCGATTGGGGCGGGAGTTACAATGAGCAGTTCTTC. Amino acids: CSVEGPVDWGGSYNEQFF.